This record covers a single T cell receptor (beta chain). What it binds is not known. This entry belongs to a study of cytomegalovirus exposure and HLA in healthy donors. 13 Jbeta primers and 60 Vbeta primers were used for the PCR. The table came from immunoSEQ multiplex PCR; TCRdb's copy has only in-frame clones and leaves some out. The data show roughly 100,000 clones, with about 70% seen just once and more than 2.5% held by the top ten. CDR1 MDHEN and CDR2 SYDVKM come from the germline V gene. This CDR3 is built from 14 residues. V gave up 6 bases and J gave up 12 bases; unmatched junction bases: 13. The study's findings and limits: Productive status was seen about 90% or about 30% of the time for most TCR beta V segments in an earlier analysis.

Sequenced sample: PBMCs. This clonotype was obtained from a man in his thirties or forties in good health and CMV-seronegative. This chain connects TRBV28 to TRBJ2-1, with TRBD2 matching 8 bases. The CDR3 here is CASRGGSGEGGQFF. The CDR3 nucleotides read TGTGCCAGCAGGGGGGGTAGCGGGGAAGGGGGGCAGTTCTTC. Together with reference TRBV28 and TRBJ2-1, the CDR3 gives the full variable domain: DVKVTQSSRYLVKRTGEKVFLECVQDMDHENMFWYRQDPGLGLRLIYFSYDVKMKEKGDIPEGYSVSREKKERFSLILESASTNQTSMYLCASRGGSGEGGQFFGPGTRLTVL.